This is a list of T cell receptor beta chains from one sample in a study of neurological immune-mediated disorders. One entry per CDR3 protein, called by TCRdb with MiXCR from the 5' RACE reads. The data show roughly 30,000 distinct CDR3 sequences, with approximately 5% seen just once and over 2% held by the top ten. The sequenced sample was CD4+ T cells from blood. The receptors were gathered from a woman between 50 and 59 years old in good health. CDR3s include the opening cysteine and the closing phenylalanine or tryptophan. Fields, in order: clone size, V gene, D gene, J gene, CDR3 DNA, CDR3 protein. D genes are given only for firm matches. A row's size may be missing; if present it is once, few, many or a size class.

many	TRBV7-3	TRBD1	TRBJ2-7	TGTGCCAGCAGCCAAGGGACAGGCCCCTACGAGCAGTACTTC	CASSQGTGPYEQYF
many	TRBV12-3/TRBV12-4	.	TRBJ1-4	TGTGCCAGCAGTCGAAAGGAGGAAAAACTGTTTTTT	CASSRKEEKLFF
many	TRBV7-6	.	TRBJ1-6	TGTGCCAGCAGCTTTGAAGCTCAGAATTCACCCCTCCACTTT	CASSFEAQNSPLHF
many	TRBV2	.	TRBJ2-3	TGTGCCAGCAGTGCGGGCCGTCCGGCAGATACGCAGTATTTT	CASSAGRPADTQYF
many	TRBV5-1	TRBD1	TRBJ1-4	TGCGCCAGCAGCTCAGGGGGATTTAATGAAAAACTGTTTTTT	CASSSGGFNEKLFF
many	TRBV7-9	.	TRBJ1-4	TGTGCCAGCAGCTCATCTGAAAAACTGTTTTTT	CASSSSEKLFF
many	TRBV12-3/TRBV12-4	TRBD2	TRBJ2-5	TGTGCCAGCAGTCTAGCGGGTGTGGAGACCCAGTACTTC	CASSLAGVETQYF
many	TRBV5-1	.	TRBJ2-1	TGCGCCAGCAGCTTGGGGACAGACAATGAGCAGTTCTTC	CASSLGTDNEQFF
.	TRBV10-1	.	TRBJ2-7	TGCGTCAGCAGTGAGGGCCACGGATACGAGCAGTACTTC	CVSSEGHGYEQYF
many	TRBV5-1	TRBD2	TRBJ2-3	TGCGCCAGCAGCTTGAGCGGGGATTACACAGATACGCAGTATTTT	CASSLSGDYTDTQYF
many	TRBV5-1	TRBD2	TRBJ2-3	TGCGCCAGCAGCTTGTCCAGCGGGGGGGCATCAGATACGCAGTATTTT	CASSLSSGGASDTQYF
many	TRBV5-1	TRBD1	TRBJ1-1	TGCGCCAGTAACCCACAGGGGTGGAGCACTGAAGCTTTCTTT	CASNPQGWSTEAFF
many	TRBV28	.	TRBJ1-1	TGTGCCAGCATCGAACAGGGAGGCAACACTGAAGCTTTCTTT	CASIEQGGNTEAFF
many	TRBV6-1	TRBD1	TRBJ1-5	TGTGCCAGCAGTGCGGGACAGGGTAGTCAGCCCCAGCATTTT	CASSAGQGSQPQHF
many	TRBV27	.	TRBJ1-2	TGTGCCAGCAGTGACTCCCCGATTGCTAACTATGGCTACACCTTC	CASSDSPIANYGYTF
many	TRBV7-2	.	TRBJ1-6	TGTGCCAGCAGCTTTGGAGTAAGGACCCACGAAAATGGGTATAATTCACCCCTCCACTTT	CASSFGVRTHENGYNSPLHF
medium-sized	TRBV20-1	TRBD2	TRBJ2-7	TGCAGTGCCCGTTGGACTAGCGGGGGTTACGAGCAGTACTTC	CSARWTSGGYEQYF
many	TRBV15	.	TRBJ1-5	TGTGCCACCAGCAGAGGCAGGGATGAATTTCAGCCCCAGCATTTT	CATSRGRDEFQPQHF
many	TRBV5-1	TRBD1	TRBJ1-4	TGCGCCAGCAGCTTGTCGGCAGGGGGCGTAGAAAAACTGTTTTTT	CASSLSAGGVEKLFF
many	TRBV28	TRBD2	TRBJ2-1	TGTGCCAGCAGCAATCTAGCGGGGGGGTTCAATGAGCAGTTCTTC	CASSNLAGGFNEQFF
medium-sized	TRBV4-3	.	TRBJ2-1	TGCGCCAGCAGCCAAGAATTGGGTCAGATCAATGAGCAGTTCTTC	CASSQELGQINEQFF
many	TRBV5-1	TRBD1	TRBJ1-2	TGCGCCAGCACCCACCGACAGGGCGAAAGTGGCTACACCTTC	CASTHRQGESGYTF
many	TRBV20-1	.	TRBJ2-4	TGCAGTTTGAATCAGGGTCAGATGGGGATGGGTCAGTACTTC	CSLNQGQMGMGQYF
many	TRBV12-3/TRBV12-4	.	TRBJ2-7	TGTGCCAGCAGTTCCGGGATCTACGAGCAGTACTTC	CASSSGIYEQYF
.	TRBV29-1	TRBD2	TRBJ2-1	TGCAGCGTTGAAGAACTAGCGAATGAGCAGTTCTTC	CSVEELANEQFF
many	TRBV5-1	.	TRBJ2-3	TGCGCCAGCAGCTTGGACGGGGGCCGCACAGATACGCAGTATTTT	CASSLDGGRTDTQYF
many	TRBV7-2	.	TRBJ2-1	TGTGCCAGCAGGCCCAGCTTGACATTCTATGAGCAGTTCTTC	CASRPSLTFYEQFF
many	TRBV11-3	.	TRBJ2-7	TGTGCCAGCAGCAAGGGACCGGCCTCCTACGAGCAGTACTTC	CASSKGPASYEQYF
many	TRBV5-1	TRBD2	TRBJ2-7	TGCGCCAGCACAACGGGACTAGATTTGATCGGGGCGGGGTACGAGCAGTACTTC	CASTTGLDLIGAGYEQYF
many	TRBV20-1	.	TRBJ1-4	TGCAGTGCTACGACTGGGGCCCAGAATGAAAAACTGTTTTTT	CSATTGAQNEKLFF
many	TRBV6-2/TRBV6-3	TRBD2	TRBJ2-2	TGTGCCAGCAGAGAGACTAGCGGGAGGTTTTTCGGGGAGCTGTTTTTT	CASRETSGRFFGELFF
many	TRBV7-9	.	TRBJ2-2	TGTGCCGTTACGGGGGGCTCGAACACCGGGGAGCTGTTTTTT	CAVTGGSNTGELFF